The rows below give T cell receptor beta chains drawn from one sample of a study of identifying expanded T cells in peripheral blood. Data came from immunoSEQ multiplex PCR; TCRdb stores just in-frame clones and leaves some out. This sample has around 57,000 clones, with 70% to 90% found just once. The sequencing sample was made of blood. Receptors were obtained from a person aged 18-70 years in good health. Each CDR3 is given with its conserved first and last residue. A D gene is named only where the DNA matches it firmly. Not every row has a clone size; where given, it reads once, few, many or a size class.

DNA: TGTGCCAGCAGTGGGACTAGCGGGGGGGCCAATGAGCAGTTCTTC
CDR3: CASSGTSGGANEQFF
size: .
J: TRBJ2-1
V: TRBV6-4
D: TRBD2

DNA: TGTGCCAGCAGCGTAGACAGGAACTATGGCTACACCTTC
CDR3: CASSVDRNYGYTF
size: .
J: TRBJ1-2
V: TRBV9
D: .

DNA: TGTGCCAGCACCCCGGTAGGGAGCACGGGGGAGCAGTACTTC
CDR3: CASTPVGSTGEQYF
size: .
J: TRBJ2-7
V: TRBV2
D: .

DNA: TGCGCCAGCAGCCAAGCAACGGGAGGGCCTTTAGAGACCCAGTACTTC
CDR3: CASSQATGGPLETQYF
size: once
J: TRBJ2-5
V: TRBV4-1
D: TRBD2

DNA: TGTGCCACCAGCAGAGAGGTCAGGTCTAACTCTGGAAACACCATATATTTT
CDR3: CATSREVRSNSGNTIYF
size: .
J: TRBJ1-3
V: TRBV15
D: .

DNA: TGTGCCAGCAGTGTAGGTAGTCAGGGCGAGCAGTACTTC
CDR3: CASSVGSQGEQYF
size: .
J: TRBJ2-7
V: TRBV6-1
D: .

DNA: TGTGCCAGCAGTTCTCGTTACACTGAAGCTTTCTTT
CDR3: CASSSRYTEAFF
size: .
J: TRBJ1-1
V: TRBV6-5
D: .

DNA: TGTGCCACCCTATCCCGACTAGCGGGATACACAGATACGCAGTATTTT
CDR3: CATLSRLAGYTDTQYF
size: .
J: TRBJ2-3
V: TRBV10-3
D: TRBD2

DNA: TGTGCCAGTGGCAAGACAGGTGAACTTTCCTACGAGCAGTACTTC
CDR3: CASGKTGELSYEQYF
size: .
J: TRBJ2-7
V: TRBV19
D: .

DNA: TGTGCCAGCAGTGTAGCGGGAGTGACAGATACGCAGTATTTT
CDR3: CASSVAGVTDTQYF
size: .
J: TRBJ2-3
V: TRBV2
D: TRBD2

DNA: TGCGCCAGCAGCTTGGAGGTAGGGGGGCTTGGCGAGCAGTACTTC
CDR3: CASSLEVGGLGEQYF
size: .
J: TRBJ2-7
V: TRBV5-1
D: .

DNA: TGTGCCAGCAGCTTCAAACCGGGACAGTATACCTACGAGCAGTACTTC
CDR3: CASSFKPGQYTYEQYF
size: .
J: TRBJ2-7
V: TRBV11-2
D: TRBD1

DNA: TGTGCCAGCAGCGACAGGGAAGGAGGTGGAGGCTACACCTTC
CDR3: CASSDREGGGGYTF
size: .
J: TRBJ1-2
V: TRBV7-8
D: TRBD1

DNA: TGTGCCAGCAGCTTGGTTAGCGGGGACGAGCAGTACTTC
CDR3: CASSLVSGDEQYF
size: .
J: TRBJ2-7
V: TRBV5-6
D: TRBD2

DNA: TGTGCCTGGAAGAAGGGGGGCTCGGGGTCCTACGAGCAGTACTTC
CDR3: CAWKKGGSGSYEQYF
size: .
J: TRBJ2-7
V: TRBV30
D: .

DNA: TGCAGCGTTTCCCGTGACAGGGCCTACAATGAGCAGTTCTTC
CDR3: CSVSRDRAYNEQFF
size: .
J: TRBJ2-1
V: TRBV29-1
D: TRBD1

DNA: TGTGCCAGCAGCCGCCAAGGACTAGCGGGAGATCCTACGCAGTATTTT
CDR3: CASSRQGLAGDPTQYF
size: few
J: TRBJ2-3
V: TRBV7-3
D: TRBD2

DNA: TGTGCCAGCAGCTTGGACAGGGAGGTAACTGAAGCTTTCTTT
CDR3: CASSLDREVTEAFF
size: .
J: TRBJ1-1
V: TRBV7-2
D: TRBD1

DNA: TGTGCCAGCAGCGTAGGGGCAGGCATCTCCTACGAGCAGTACTTC
CDR3: CASSVGAGISYEQYF
size: .
J: TRBJ2-7
V: TRBV9
D: .

DNA: TGTGCCACCAGCAAACATGGGGGGGCAGATACGCAGTATTTT
CDR3: CATSKHGGADTQYF
size: .
J: TRBJ2-3
V: TRBV15
D: TRBD2

DNA: TGTGCCAGCAGCTTAGACGGAAACGCTGAGGAGACCCAGTACTTC
CDR3: CASSLDGNAEETQYF
size: .
J: TRBJ2-5
V: TRBV7-7
D: .